The clone carrying this T cell receptor beta chain occurred a few times. No antigen is known for it. This specimen belongs to a study of cytomegalovirus exposure and HLA in healthy donors. V gave up 4 bases and J gave up 3 bases, with 8 bases separating them. The CDR3 loop spans 13 amino acids. CDR1 MNHEY and CDR2 SVGAGI come from the germline V gene. Use of 60 Vbeta and 13 Jbeta primers characterized the PCR. Some clones are missing from TCRdb's copy, which holds only in-frame ones; the method was immunoSEQ multiplex PCR. The sample shows some 130,000 clones, roughly 83% of them seen only once. Points from the study as a whole: Sequencing likely caused a cluster of highly shared sequence variants. Previously analyzed data showed that most TCR beta V segments were productive at a frequency of about 90% or about 30%.

This TCR was sampled from a young man in good health and CMV-seronegative. Sequences were obtained from PBMCs. The V and J genes are TRBV6-5 and TRBJ2-3; tentatively, D is TRBD2 (6 bases). Written as DNA, the CDR3 is TGTGCCAGCAGTTCTCGGGAGACAGATACGCAGTATTTT. Amino acids: CASSSRETDTQYF.